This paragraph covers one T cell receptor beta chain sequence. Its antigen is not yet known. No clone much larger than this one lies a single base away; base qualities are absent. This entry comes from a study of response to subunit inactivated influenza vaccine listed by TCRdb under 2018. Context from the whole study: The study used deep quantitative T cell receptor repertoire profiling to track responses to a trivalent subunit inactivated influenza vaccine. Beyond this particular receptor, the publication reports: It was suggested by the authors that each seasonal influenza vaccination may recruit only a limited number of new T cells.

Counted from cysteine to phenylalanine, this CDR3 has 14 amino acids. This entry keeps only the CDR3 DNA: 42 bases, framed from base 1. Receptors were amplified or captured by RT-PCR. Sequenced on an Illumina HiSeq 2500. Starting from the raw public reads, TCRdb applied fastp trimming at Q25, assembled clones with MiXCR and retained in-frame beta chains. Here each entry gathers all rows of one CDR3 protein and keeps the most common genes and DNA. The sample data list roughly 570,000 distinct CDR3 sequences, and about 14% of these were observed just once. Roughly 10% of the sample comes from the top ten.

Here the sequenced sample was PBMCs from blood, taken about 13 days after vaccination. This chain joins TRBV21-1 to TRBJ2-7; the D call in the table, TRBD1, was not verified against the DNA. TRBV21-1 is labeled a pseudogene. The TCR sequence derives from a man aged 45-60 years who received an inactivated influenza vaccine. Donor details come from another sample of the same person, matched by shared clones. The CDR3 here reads CASNHRVEVNEQYF. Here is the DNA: TGTGCCAGCAACCACAGGGTAGAAGTGAACGAGCAGTACTTC.